This T cell receptor beta chain was recorded in a study of shared clonotypes between healthy human individuals. Looking at the study overall: Used for every donor were three CD4 naive, three CD4 memory, two CD8 naive and one CD8 memory plate. Whole-study results and caveats: A few donors had about 5% of their naive CD4 clonotypes in common. Tissue TCR repertoires likely differ from these blood-only repertoires.

Every immunoSEQ plate was one replicate of a subset's evenly spread DNA. TCRdb's table, derived via immunoSEQ multiplex PCR, lists solely in-frame clones and lacks some. Here the sample spans under 2,000,000 clones, approximately 94% being singletons. Naivety among CD8 cells was defined by CD45RO negativity and positive CCR7 selection, thereby excluding terminally differentiated effector memory CD45RA+ cells. Remarks on this clone: Antigen unknown.

Germline lookup yields CDR1 MNHNS and CDR2 SASEGT. Trimming left V 3 bases short and J 1 base short, with 13 bases between. The CDR3 spans 15 residues. The sequenced sample consisted of naive CD8+ T cells sorted from blood. The TCR comes from a man aged 18-30 years in good health. The J gene is TRBJ2-7, the V gene TRBV6-1; D possibly matches TRBD1 or TRBD2 (7 bases each). CDR3 protein: CASSDYRGGSYEQYF. CDR3 DNA: TGTGCCAGCAGTGATTACAGGGGAGGGTCCTACGAGCAGTACTTC.